This T cell receptor beta chain was observed in a study of cytomegalovirus exposure and HLA in healthy donors. At the level of the study: Falling in the Caucasian-associated ancestry cluster were about four fifths of under 500 genotyped donors. Study-level points and caveats: An Asian-associated ancestry cluster reportedly showed fewer N-insertions than the roughly 600-donor mean in a later analysis. Some V segments, TRBV6-2 and TRBV6-3 among them, were indistinguishable and were therefore excluded. Later analysis found that TCR beta chains associated with HLA were more clonally expanded than other, equally common chains.

The PCR ran on 60 Vbeta and 13 Jbeta primers. The method was immunoSEQ multiplex PCR; TCRdb's version includes in-frame clones alone and lacks a portion of them. This table lists more than 65,000 clones. With 5 bases removed from V and 1 base from J, the gap between germline ends came to 6 bases. CDR1 and CDR2 (germline): KGHSH, LQKENI. CDR3 size: 12 residues. Notes on this clone: The antigen is undetermined.

The receptor was derived from a man between 35 and 55 years old in good health and CMV-seronegative. Sequencing was performed on PBMCs. The rearrangement joins TRBV18 to TRBJ2-7; D ambiguous. Written as DNA, the CDR3 is TGTGCCAGCTCAGAGCGTTCCTACGAGCAGTACTTC. It specifies CASSERSYEQYF.